Below, one TCR beta chain is given with its context. No cognate antigen has been identified for it. No clone much larger than this one lies a single base away; base qualities are absent. The data are from a study of blood T cell repertoires in COVID-19 (dated by TCRdb to 2020 to 2021). In terms of the full investigation: The collaborator samples originated in the United States, Italy and Spain and spanned the acute and convalescent phases of COVID-19. A de-identified subject ID, COVID-19 status, age in years and sex were almost always included in the sample metadata. The repertoires were released in a freely available public database intended as a resource for research on the immune response to SARS-CoV-2. Samples came from the ongoing ImmuneRACE study (first 160 participants) plus 1,254 subjects from 6 global collaborators. Where available, HLA class I and class II types were obtained from metadata supplied by the sample provider rather than from assay-based typing. Subjects who had been exposed to COVID-19, were actively infected with it, or had recovered from it provided the deeply sampled blood TCRbeta repertoires that made up the dataset. The prospective study material was composed of cDNA or gDNA derived from T cells, B-cell-depleted T cells, or PBMCs. Broader findings and caveats from the paper: The quantity of clinical and demographic metadata differed by source and by participant and was supplied without curation.

Each collaborating institution followed its own protocols to collect whole blood in K2EDTA tubes. For TCRbeta analysis, collaborators shipped samples in one of three forms: frozen whole blood, isolated PBMCs, or DNA extracted from either of those sample types. TCRbeta CDR3 regions were amplified from genomic DNA using the immunoSEQ Assay, a bias-controlled multiplex PCR. The authors' pipeline ran thus. The number of nucleated cells in each sample was estimated by amplification of reference gene primers within the assay. To quantify the absolute abundance of each unique TCRbeta CDR3 rearrangement, sequence reads were collapsed and filtered. Productive Simpson clonality was computed per sample as the square root of Simpson's diversity index over productive rearrangements. What TCRdb holds here is the immuneACCESS table cut down to in-frame rearrangements. Part of the clones is not present; checked against another copy, under half of the missing clones reflect an unresolved V gene, and the others are unexplained. V and J calls and clone size are given by that table; D and trimming were obtained from the DNA. This sample has roughly 150,000 clones in its table, and 85% to 90% of those were observed once. In total, the top ten clones hold around 3.3% of the sample.

The CDR3 spans 15 residues, from the cysteine through the phenylalanine. The sequence is cut down to CDR3 DNA, 45 bases in frame from base 1. Trimmed from V: 8 bases; trimmed from J: 4 bases; junction bases lacking a gene match: 7. The germline V gene (reference sequence) specifies LNHDA as CDR1 and SQIVND as CDR2. The TCR comes from a woman aged 55-70 years with active COVID-19. This sequence uses TRBV19 and TRBJ2-1; a stretch of 11 junction bases matches TRBD2. Sequencing was performed on peripheral blood. The CDR3 has the sequence CASGRGLAGYNEQFF. The DNA sequence is given as TGTGCCAGTGGCCGCGGACTAGCGGGTTACAATGAGCAGTTCTTC. Beyond the CDR3, the reference TRBV19 and TRBJ2-1 genes provide the residues; the full variable domain reads: DGGITQSPKYLFRKEGQNVTLSCEQNLNHDAMYWYRQDPGQGLRLIYYSQIVNDFQKGDIAEGYSVSREKKESFPLTVTSAQKNPTAFYLCASGRGLAGYNEQFFGPGTRLTVL.